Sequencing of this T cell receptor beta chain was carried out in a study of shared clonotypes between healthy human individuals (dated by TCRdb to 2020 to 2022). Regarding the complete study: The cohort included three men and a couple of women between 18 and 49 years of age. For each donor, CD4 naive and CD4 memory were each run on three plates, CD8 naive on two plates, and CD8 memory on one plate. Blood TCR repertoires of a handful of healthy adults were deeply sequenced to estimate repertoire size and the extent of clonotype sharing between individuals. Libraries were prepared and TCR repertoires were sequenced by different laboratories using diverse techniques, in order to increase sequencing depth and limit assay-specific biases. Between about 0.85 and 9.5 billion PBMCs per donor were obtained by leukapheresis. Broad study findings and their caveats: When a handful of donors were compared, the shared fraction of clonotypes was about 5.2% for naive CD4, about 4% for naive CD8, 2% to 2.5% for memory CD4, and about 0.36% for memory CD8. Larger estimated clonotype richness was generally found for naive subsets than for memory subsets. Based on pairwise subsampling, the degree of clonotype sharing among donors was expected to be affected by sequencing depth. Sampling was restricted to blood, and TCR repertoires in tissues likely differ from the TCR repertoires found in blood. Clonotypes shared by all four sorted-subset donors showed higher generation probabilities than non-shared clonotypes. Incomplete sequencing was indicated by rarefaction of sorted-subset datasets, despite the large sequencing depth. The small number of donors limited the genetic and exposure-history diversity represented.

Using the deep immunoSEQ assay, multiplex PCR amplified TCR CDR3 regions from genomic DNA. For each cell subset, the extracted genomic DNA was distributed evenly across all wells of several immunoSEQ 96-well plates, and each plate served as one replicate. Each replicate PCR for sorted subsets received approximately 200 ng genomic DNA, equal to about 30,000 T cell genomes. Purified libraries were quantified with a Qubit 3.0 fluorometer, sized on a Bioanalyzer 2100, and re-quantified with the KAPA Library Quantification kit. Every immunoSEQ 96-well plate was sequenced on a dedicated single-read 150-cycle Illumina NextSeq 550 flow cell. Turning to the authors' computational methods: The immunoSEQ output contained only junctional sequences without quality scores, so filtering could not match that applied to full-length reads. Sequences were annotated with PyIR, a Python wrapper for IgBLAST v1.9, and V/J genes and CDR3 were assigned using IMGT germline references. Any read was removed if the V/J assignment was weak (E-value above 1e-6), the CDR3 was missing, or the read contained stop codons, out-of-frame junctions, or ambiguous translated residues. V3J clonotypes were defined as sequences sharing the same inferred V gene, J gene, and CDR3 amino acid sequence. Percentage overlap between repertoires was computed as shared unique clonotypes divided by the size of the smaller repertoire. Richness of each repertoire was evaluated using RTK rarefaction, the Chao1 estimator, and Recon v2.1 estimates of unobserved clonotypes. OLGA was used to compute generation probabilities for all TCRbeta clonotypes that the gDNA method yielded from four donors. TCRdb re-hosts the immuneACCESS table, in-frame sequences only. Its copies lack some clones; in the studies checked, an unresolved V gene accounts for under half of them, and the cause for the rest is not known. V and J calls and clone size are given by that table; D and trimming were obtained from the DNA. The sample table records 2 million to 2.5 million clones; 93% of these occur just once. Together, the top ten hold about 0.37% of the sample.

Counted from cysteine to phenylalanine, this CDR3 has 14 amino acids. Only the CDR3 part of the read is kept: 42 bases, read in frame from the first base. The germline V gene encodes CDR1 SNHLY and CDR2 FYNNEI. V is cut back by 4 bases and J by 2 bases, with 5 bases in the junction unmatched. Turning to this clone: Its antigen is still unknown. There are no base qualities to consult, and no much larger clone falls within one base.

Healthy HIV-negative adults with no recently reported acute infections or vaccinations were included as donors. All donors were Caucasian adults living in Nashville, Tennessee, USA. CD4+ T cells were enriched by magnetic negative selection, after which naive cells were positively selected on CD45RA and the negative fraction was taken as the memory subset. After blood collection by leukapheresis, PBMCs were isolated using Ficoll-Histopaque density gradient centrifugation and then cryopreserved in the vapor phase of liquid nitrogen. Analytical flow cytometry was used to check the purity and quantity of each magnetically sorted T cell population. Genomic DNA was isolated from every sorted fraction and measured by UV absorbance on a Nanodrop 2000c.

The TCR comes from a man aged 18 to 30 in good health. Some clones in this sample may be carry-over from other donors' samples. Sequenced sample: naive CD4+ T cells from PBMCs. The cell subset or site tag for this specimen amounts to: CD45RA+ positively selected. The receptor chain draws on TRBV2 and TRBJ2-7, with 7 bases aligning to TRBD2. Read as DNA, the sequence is TGTGCCAGCAGTGCAATAACTAGCGCCTACGAGCAGTACTTC. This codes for CASSAITSAYEQYF.